The 6 T cell receptor beta chains below were found in one sample sequenced in a study of cytomegalovirus exposure and HLA in healthy donors. Primers for the PCR totalled 60 Vbeta and 13 Jbeta. Sequenced by immunoSEQ multiplex PCR; TCRdb stores in-frame clones only, minus some. The table includes 150,000 to 200,000 clones, 65% to 85% detected once. The source material was PBMCs. Source of these receptors: a woman in her 30s in good health and CMV-seropositive.

This clone was observed a few times. This chain uses TRBV10-2 with TRBJ1-2, with a tentative D call TRBD1 (6 bases). The germline V gene has CDR1 WSHSY and CDR2 SAAADI. The CDR3 covers 13 residues. Trimming left V 8 bases short and J 8 bases short, with 18 bases between. This chain's CDR3 is CASWPRGREGYTF. The CDR3 coding sequence is TGCGCCAGCTGGCCTAGGGGGAGGGAAGGCTACACCTTC.

The rearrangement joins TRBV4-3 to TRBJ1-4; possible D gene TRBD1, 5 bases. Germline assignment: CDR1 LGHNA and CDR2 YSLEER. The CDR3 has 17 residues. The V gene lost 1 base and the J gene lost 10 bases, with 22 bases spanning the gap. The CDR3 region is CASSQVLWWTPGGKLFF. The CDR3 DNA reads TGCGCCAGCAGCCAAGTTTTGTGGTGGACCCCGGGGGGAAAACTGTTTTTT.

This clone was seen more than once but under ten times. The chain carries TRBV6-5 and TRBJ2-7, with TRBD1 matching over 7 bases. Losses at the gene ends were 6 bases for V and 1 base for J; bases not matched to a gene: 6. The CDR3 is 14 residues long. CDR1 MNHEY and CDR2 SVGAGI come from the germline V gene. The CDR3, as DNA: TGTGCCAGCAGCCAGGGACAGAGATCCTACGAGCAGTACTTC. Translating it yields CASSQGQRSYEQYF.

This clone was detected only a few times. This chain uses TRBV5-6 with TRBJ2-4; a possible D gene is TRBD1 (6 bases). This CDR3 region has 13 residues. The germline CDR1 and CDR2 sequences are SGHDT and YYEEEE. V gave up 3 bases and J gave up 6 bases, with 10 bases separating them. CDR3 DNA sequence: TGTGCCAGCAGCTCATTAGGGGGAAACATTCAGTACTTC. Its protein product is CASSSLGGNIQYF.

The rearrangement joins TRBV6-1 to TRBJ2-3; 10 positions match TRBD2. The J segment lost 4 bases and the V segment lost 4 bases, leaving 5 bases of the junction unmatched. The CDR3 loop spans 15 amino acids. CDR1 and CDR2 from the germline V gene are MNHNS and SASEGT. CDR3 in amino acids: CASSGLAGVADTQYF. The CDR3 DNA reads TGTGCCAGCAGTGGGCTAGCGGGGGTGGCAGATACGCAGTATTTT.

The chain is built from TRBV19 and TRBJ1-5; TRBD1 matches at 7 bases. Germline CDR1 is LNHDA and CDR2 is SQIVND (reference sequence). The CDR3 contains 16 residues. The J segment lost 3 bases and the V segment lost 4 bases, leaving 9 bases of the junction unmatched. CDR3 loop: CASSRRQGNLNQPQHF. The CDR3 bases are TGTGCCAGTAGTAGACGACAGGGAAATCTCAATCAGCCCCAGCATTTT.